These 5 T cell receptor beta chains came from one sample sequenced in a study of PD-1 blockade in classical Hodgkin lymphoma. Time point reported: cycle 4 day 1 (C4D1), after less than 7 weeks of nivolumab. With no exception, relapse followed autologous stem cell transplantation in all patients, and brentuximab vedotin exposure varied. Method: immunoSEQ multiplex PCR; TCRdb's copy keeps in-frame clones and lacks some. The sample has tens of thousands of clones, over 75% seen once. The sample in question was peripheral blood mononuclear cells (PBMCs), obtained before the fourth cycle of nivolumab. These receptors originate from a human donor with classical Hodgkin lymphoma.

The J gene is TRBJ2-2, the V gene TRBV5-1; D perhaps matches TRBD2 (6 bases). Germline V lookup: CDR1 SGHRS, CDR2 YFSETQ. Trimming cost V 7 bases and J 7 bases, with 20 bases left between them. The CDR3 runs 15 residues. The CDR3: CASRNRGGGGGELFF. The CDR3 DNA is TGCGCCAGCCGTAACCGGGGAGGAGGCGGCGGGGAGCTGTTTTTT.

J is TRBJ2-5 and V is TRBV27; 7 nucleotides agree with TRBD1. The J call may be mistaken, given a closer DNA end match to TRBJ2-7. This CDR3 is built from 14 residues. Germline-derived CDR1 and CDR2 are MNHEY and SMNVEV (reference sequence). Here the CDR3 reads CASSLPGTDYEQYF. DNA for the CDR3: TGTGCCAGCAGTTTACCCGGGACAGACTACGAGCAGTACTTC.

This chain joins TRBV11-2 and TRBJ2-2; possibly TRBD2 for D (5 bases). CDR1 is SGHAT, CDR2 FQNNGV, per germline. CDR3 length: 13 residues. V lost 3 bases and J lost 4, with 6 bases in between. CDR3 in amino acids: CASSFEGTGELFF. The CDR3 coding sequence is TGTGCCAGCAGCTTCGAGGGCACCGGGGAGCTGTTTTTT.

The chain combines TRBV30 with TRBJ1-1; D remains ambiguous. In germline, CDR1 is GTSNPN, CDR2 SVGIG (reference sequence). The germline V and J ends were trimmed by 0 bases and 4 bases, with 9 bases remaining between them. This CDR3 is built from 13 residues. DNA for the CDR3: TGTGCCTGGAGTGTACTTGAGAGCACTGAAGCTTTCTTT. This sequence encodes CAWSVLESTEAFF.

The rearrangement links TRBV30 to TRBJ1-5, with TRBD1 matching 11 bases. With V trimmed by 6 bases and J by 6 bases, 7 bases remained unmatched. Germline-derived CDR1 and CDR2 are GTSNPN and SVGIG (reference sequence). This CDR3 spans 14 amino acids. CDR3 amino acids: CACNRDRGGQPQHF. In DNA, the CDR3 is TGTGCCTGTAACCGGGACAGGGGGGGTCAGCCCCAGCATTTT.